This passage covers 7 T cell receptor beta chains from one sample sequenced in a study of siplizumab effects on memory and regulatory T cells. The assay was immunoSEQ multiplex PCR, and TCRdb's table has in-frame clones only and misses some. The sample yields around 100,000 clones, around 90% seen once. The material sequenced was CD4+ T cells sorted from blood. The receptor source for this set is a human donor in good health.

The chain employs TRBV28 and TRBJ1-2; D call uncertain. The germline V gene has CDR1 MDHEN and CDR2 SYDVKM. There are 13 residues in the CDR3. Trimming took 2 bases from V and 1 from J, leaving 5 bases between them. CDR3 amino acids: CASSLPVNYGYTF. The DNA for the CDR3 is TGTGCCAGCAGTTTACCCGTTAACTATGGCTACACCTTC.

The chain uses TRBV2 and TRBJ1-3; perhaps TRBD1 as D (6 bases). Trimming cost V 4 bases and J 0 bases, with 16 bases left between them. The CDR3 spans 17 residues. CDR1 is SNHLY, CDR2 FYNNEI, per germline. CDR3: CASSVKGTTSSGNTIYF. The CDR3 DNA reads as TGTGCCAGCAGTGTCAAGGGGACAACCTCCTCTGGAAACACCATATATTTT.

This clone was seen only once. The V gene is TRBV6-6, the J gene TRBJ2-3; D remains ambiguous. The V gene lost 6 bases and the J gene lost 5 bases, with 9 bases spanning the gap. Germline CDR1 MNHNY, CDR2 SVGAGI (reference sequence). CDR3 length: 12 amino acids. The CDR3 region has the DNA TGTGCCAGCAGCAGCTTACTAGATACGCAGTATTTT. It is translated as CASSSLLDTQYF.

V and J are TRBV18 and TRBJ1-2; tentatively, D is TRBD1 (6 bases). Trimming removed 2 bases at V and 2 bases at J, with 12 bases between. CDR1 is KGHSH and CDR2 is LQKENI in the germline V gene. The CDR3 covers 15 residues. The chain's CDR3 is CASSPGAGANYGYTF. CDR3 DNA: TGTGCCAGCTCACCAGGGGCAGGGGCCAACTATGGCTACACCTTC.

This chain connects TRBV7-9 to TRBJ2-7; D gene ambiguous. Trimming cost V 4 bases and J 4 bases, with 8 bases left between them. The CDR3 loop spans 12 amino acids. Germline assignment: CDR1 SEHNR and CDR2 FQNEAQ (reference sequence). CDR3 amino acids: CASSYSRYEQYF. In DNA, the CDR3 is TGTGCCAGCAGCTACTCCCGGTACGAGCAGTACTTC.

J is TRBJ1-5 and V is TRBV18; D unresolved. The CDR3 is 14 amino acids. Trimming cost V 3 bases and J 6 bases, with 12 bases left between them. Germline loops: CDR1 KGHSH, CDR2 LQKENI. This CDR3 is CASSPLRGLQPQHF. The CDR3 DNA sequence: TGTGCCAGCTCACCGCTCAGAGGGCTTCAGCCCCAGCATTTT.

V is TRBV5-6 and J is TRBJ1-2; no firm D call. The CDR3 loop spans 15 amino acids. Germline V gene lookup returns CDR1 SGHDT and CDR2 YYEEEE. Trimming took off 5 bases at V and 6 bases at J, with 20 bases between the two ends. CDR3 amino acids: CASSPPTPGRDGYTF. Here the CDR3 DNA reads TGTGCCAGCAGTCCCCCGACCCCCGGTCGTGATGGCTACACCTTC.